The rows below give T cell receptor beta chains drawn from one sample of a study of beta chain features in type 1 diabetes. This table comes from immunoSEQ multiplex PCR, and its TCRdb copy is limited to in-frame clones, with some not included. This sample has 150,000 or so clones; around a tenth occur once, and the top ten carry about 0.61%. Sequencing input: central memory CD4+ T cells from blood. Every receptor here comes from a man aged 18 to 29 in good health. CDR3s include the opening cysteine and the closing phenylalanine or tryptophan. Fields, in order: D gene, J gene, clone size, CDR3 length, V gene, CDR3 protein, CDR3 DNA. A D gene is named only where the DNA matches it firmly. Not all rows give a size; the values are once, few, many and, for expanded clones, a class.

>.|TRBJ1-2|.|14|TRBV6-5
CASSYGTRAYGYTF
TGTGCCAGCAGTTATGGTACCAGGGCCTATGGCTACACCTTC
>TRBD1|TRBJ1-5|few|16|TRBV7-8
CASSMAGGWSNQPQHF
TGTGCCAGCAGCATGGCAGGGGGTTGGAGCAATCAGCCCCAGCATTTT
>TRBD1|TRBJ2-6|few|16|TRBV18
CASSTGGAYGANVLTF
TGTGCCAGCTCAACAGGGGGCGCGTATGGGGCCAACGTCCTGACTTTC
>TRBD2|TRBJ2-3|few|17|TRBV30
CAWSPGFGGGAGYTQYF
TGTGCCTGGAGCCCCGGTTTTGGCGGGGGGGCTGGATATACGCAGTATTTT
>.|TRBJ1-1|few|13|TRBV29-1
CSVAATGLTEAFF
TGCAGCGTTGCGGCCACAGGCCTCACTGAAGCTTTCTTT
>.|TRBJ2-2|few|14|TRBV6-5
CASSYSRLSGELFF
TGTGCCAGCAGTTACTCGCGGCTTTCCGGGGAGCTGTTTTTT
>TRBD1|TRBJ2-7|.|16|TRBV7-9
CASSSPRGDRSYEQYF
TGTGCCAGCAGCTCCCCCAGGGGGGACAGGAGCTACGAGCAGTACTTC
>TRBD2|TRBJ2-2|many|14|TRBV29-1
CSVEVGGDTGELFF
TGCAGCGTTGAGGTCGGGGGGGACACCGGGGAGCTGTTTTTT
>.|TRBJ2-5|few|14|TRBV18
CASSETQDRETQYF
TGTGCCAGCTCTGAAACACAGGACCGGGAGACCCAGTACTTC
>TRBD1|TRBJ2-5|few|14|TRBV5-1
CASSFGQGEETQYF
TGCGCCAGCAGCTTTGGACAGGGTGAAGAGACCCAGTACTTC
>.|TRBJ1-6|few|14|TRBV7-2
CASSLRVQEIPLHF
TGTGCCAGCAGCTTAAGGGTACAGGAAATTCCCCTCCACTTT
>.|TRBJ1-1|.|13|TRBV2
CASKGPGFTEAFF
TGTGCCAGCAAGGGTCCAGGGTTCACTGAAGCTTTCTTT
>.|TRBJ2-5|few|13|TRBV7-3
CASSWTSQETQYF
TGTGCCAGCAGCTGGACATCCCAAGAGACCCAGTACTTC
>.|TRBJ2-5|few|13|TRBV10-3
CAIREGAGETQYF
TGTGCCATCAGAGAAGGGGCGGGGGAGACCCAGTACTTC
>.|TRBJ1-3|.|15|TRBV9
CASSVDTFSGNTIYF
TGTGCCAGCAGCGTAGACACCTTCTCTGGAAACACCATATATTTT
>.|TRBJ1-2|many|12|TRBV29-1
CSVSTGFYGYTF
TGCAGCGTCTCCACAGGGTTCTATGGCTACACCTTC
>TRBD2|TRBJ2-1|few|17|TRBV10-2
CASSEFPSGGLYNEQFF
TGCGCCAGCAGTGAGTTTCCTAGCGGGGGGTTATACAATGAGCAGTTCTTC
>.|TRBJ1-5|many|13|TRBV30
CAWAVRRNQPQHF
TGTGCCTGGGCGGTGAGGCGCAATCAGCCCCAGCATTTT
>TRBD2|TRBJ2-1|few|16|TRBV19
CASSIVGGGALDEQFF
TGTGCCAGTAGTATAGTGGGCGGGGGGGCCCTGGATGAGCAGTTCTTC
>TRBD1|TRBJ1-5|few|15|TRBV29-1
CSVGDRGGSNQPQHF
TGCAGCGTTGGGGACAGGGGGGGCTCCAATCAGCCCCAGCATTTT
>TRBD1|TRBJ2-5|.|13|TRBV30
CANQGALGETQYF
TGTGCCAACCAGGGGGCGCTTGGAGAGACCCAGTACTTC
>.|TRBJ1-2|few|16|TRBV21-1
CASSKAGTGENYGYTF
TGTGCCAGCAGCAAAGCGGGGACGGGGGAGAACTATGGCTACACCTTC
>TRBD2|TRBJ2-3|.|16|TRBV11-3
CASSSGLAGPSDTQYF
TGTGCCAGCAGCTCGGGACTAGCGGGGCCTTCGGATACGCAGTATTTT
>TRBD1|TRBJ2-3|.|18|TRBV4-2
CASSQPGTGGYDTDTQYF
TGTGCCAGCAGCCAACCCGGGACAGGGGGTTACGACACAGATACGCAGTATTTT
>TRBD1|TRBJ2-7|.|14|TRBV27
CASSPSGQTYEQYF
TGTGCCAGCAGTCCCTCGGGACAGACCTACGAGCAGTACTTC
>.|TRBJ1-1|few|13|TRBV11-2
CASSQDRNTEAFF
TGTGCCAGCTCCCAGGATAGGAACACTGAAGCTTTCTTT
>.|TRBJ2-1|many|11|TRBV27
CASSSNNEQFF
TGTGCCAGCAGTTCTAACAATGAGCAGTTCTTC
>.|TRBJ1-1|few|16|TRBV7-8
CASSSVGGVVNTEAFF
TGTGCCAGCAGCTCAGTTGGAGGGGTCGTGAACACTGAAGCTTTCTTT
>TRBD1|TRBJ1-5|few|16|TRBV28
CASSLPGGIVNQPQHF
TGTGCCAGCAGTTTGCCAGGGGGAATAGTCAATCAGCCCCAGCATTTT
>.|TRBJ1-4|few|14|TRBV7-9
CASSFRGKNEKLFF
TGTGCCAGCAGCTTTAGGGGGAAGAATGAAAAACTGTTTTTT
>TRBD2|TRBJ2-7|.|15|TRBV9
CASSLREGGPYEQYF
TGTGCCAGCAGCCTAAGGGAGGGTGGACCCTACGAGCAGTACTTC
>.|TRBJ1-5|.|16|TRBV18
CASSRTAGKGNQPQHF
TGTGCCAGCTCACGAACCGCAGGGAAGGGCAATCAGCCCCAGCATTTT
>TRBD2|TRBJ2-1|few|16|TRBV28
CASSLGGLASYNEQFF
TGTGCCAGCAGTTTAGGGGGACTAGCGTCGTACAATGAGCAGTTCTTC
>TRBD1|TRBJ2-6|few|15|TRBV9
CASSADRAGANVLTF
TGTGCCAGCAGCGCGGACAGGGCTGGGGCCAACGTCCTGACTTTC
>.|TRBJ2-2|many|14|TRBV19
CATKKTGDTGELFF
TGTGCCACCAAGAAAACCGGGGACACCGGGGAGCTGTTTTTT
>.|TRBJ1-5|.|15|TRBV28
CASSSAGLIYQPQHF
TGTGCCAGCAGTAGCGCGGGGCTCATCTATCAGCCCCAGCATTTT
>.|TRBJ2-7|.|15|TRBV9
CASSTTEGGPYEQYF
TGTGCCAGCAGCACAACGGAAGGGGGACCCTACGAGCAGTACTTC
>TRBD1|TRBJ2-7|few|15|TRBV28
CASTPRTGPPYEQYF
TGTGCCAGCACCCCTCGGACAGGGCCGCCCTACGAGCAGTACTTC
>.|TRBJ2-1|.|12|TRBV7-8
CASSQGLDEQFF
TGTGCCAGCAGCCAAGGACTCGACGAGCAGTTCTTC
>.|TRBJ1-1|few|13|TRBV11-2
CASSLGGLTEAFF
TGTGCCAGCAGCTTAGGAGGTTTGACTGAAGCTTTCTTT
>TRBD1|TRBJ2-3|.|16|TRBV7-2
CASSLGQGGTTDTQYF
TGTGCCAGCAGCTTAGGACAGGGGGGAACTACAGATACGCAGTATTTT
>TRBD1|TRBJ2-5|few|14|TRBV6-5
CASSLQGSQETQYF
TGTGCCAGCAGTCTACAGGGGAGCCAAGAGACCCAGTACTTC
>TRBD2|TRBJ2-1|.|17|TRBV14
CASSPTSGRPSYNEQFF
TGTGCCAGCAGTCCTACTAGCGGGAGGCCCTCCTACAATGAGCAGTTCTTC
>.|TRBJ1-4|few|16|TRBV5-1
CASSLAYMLGEEKLFF
TGCGCCAGCAGCTTGGCCTATATGCTAGGGGAAGAAAAACTGTTTTTT
>.|TRBJ1-2|few|15|TRBV5-5
CASSLGLSSGYGYTF
TGTGCCAGCAGCTTGGGACTCTCCTCGGGCTATGGCTACACCTTC
>TRBD1|TRBJ2-5|many|13|TRBV30
CAWDPGGQETQYF
TGTGCCTGGGATCCAGGGGGCCAAGAGACCCAGTACTTC